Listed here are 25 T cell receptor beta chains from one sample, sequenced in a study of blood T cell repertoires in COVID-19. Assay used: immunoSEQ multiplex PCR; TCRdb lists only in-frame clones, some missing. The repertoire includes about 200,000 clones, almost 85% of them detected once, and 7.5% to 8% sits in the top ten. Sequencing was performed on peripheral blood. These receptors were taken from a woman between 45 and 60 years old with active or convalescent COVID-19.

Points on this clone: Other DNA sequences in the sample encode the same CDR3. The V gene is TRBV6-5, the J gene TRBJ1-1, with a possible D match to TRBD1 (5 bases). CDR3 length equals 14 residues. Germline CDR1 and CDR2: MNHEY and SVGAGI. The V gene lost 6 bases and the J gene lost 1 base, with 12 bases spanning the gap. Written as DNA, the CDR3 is TGTGCCAGCAGCCGGACGGGGGGGAACACTGAAGCTTTCTTT. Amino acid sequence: CASSRTGGNTEAFF.

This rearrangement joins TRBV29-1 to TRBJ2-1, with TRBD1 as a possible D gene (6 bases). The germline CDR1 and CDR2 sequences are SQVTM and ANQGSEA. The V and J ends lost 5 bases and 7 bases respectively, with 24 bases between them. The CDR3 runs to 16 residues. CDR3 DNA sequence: TGCAGCGTTCAGAGGCAAGGGGACAAATCCCCTAATGAGCAGTTCTTC. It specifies CSVQRQGDKSPNEQFF.

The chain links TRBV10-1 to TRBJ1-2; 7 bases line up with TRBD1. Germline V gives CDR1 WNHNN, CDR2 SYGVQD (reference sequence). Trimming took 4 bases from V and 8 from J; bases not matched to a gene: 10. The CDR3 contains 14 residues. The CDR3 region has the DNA TGCGCCAGCAGTGCCTCGACAGGGCGAGGAGGCTACACCTTC. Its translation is CASSASTGRGGYTF.

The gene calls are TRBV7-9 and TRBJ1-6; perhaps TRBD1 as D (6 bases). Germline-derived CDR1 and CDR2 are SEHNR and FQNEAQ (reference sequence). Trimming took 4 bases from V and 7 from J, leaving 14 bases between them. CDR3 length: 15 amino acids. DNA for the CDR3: TGTGCCAGCAGCTATACAGGGAATGGGAATTCACCCCTCCACTTT. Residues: CASSYTGNGNSPLHF.

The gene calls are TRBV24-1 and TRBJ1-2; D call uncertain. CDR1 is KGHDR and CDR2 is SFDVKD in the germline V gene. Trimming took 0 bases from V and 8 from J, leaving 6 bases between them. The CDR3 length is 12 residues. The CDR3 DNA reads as TGTGCCACCAGTGATTTGGATGGCGGCTACACCTTC. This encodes CATSDLDGGYTF.

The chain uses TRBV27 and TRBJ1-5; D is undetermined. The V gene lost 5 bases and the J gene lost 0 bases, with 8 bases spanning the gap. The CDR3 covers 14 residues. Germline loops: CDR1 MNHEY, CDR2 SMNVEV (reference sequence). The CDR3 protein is CASSPRYSNQPQHF. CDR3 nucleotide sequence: TGTGCCAGCAGTCCGCGGTATAGCAATCAGCCCCAGCATTTT.

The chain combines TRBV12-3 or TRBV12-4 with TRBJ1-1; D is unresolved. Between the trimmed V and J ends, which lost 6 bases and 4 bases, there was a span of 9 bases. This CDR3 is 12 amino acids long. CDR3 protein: CASRGPGTEAFF. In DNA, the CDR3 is TGTGCCAGCAGGGGCCCTGGCACTGAAGCTTTCTTT.

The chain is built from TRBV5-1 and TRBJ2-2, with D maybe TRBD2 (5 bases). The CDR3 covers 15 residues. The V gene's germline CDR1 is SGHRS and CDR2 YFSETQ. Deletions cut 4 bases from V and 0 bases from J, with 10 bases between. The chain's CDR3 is CASSNGLANTGELFF. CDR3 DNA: TGCGCCAGCAGCAACGGACTCGCGAACACCGGGGAGCTGTTTTTT. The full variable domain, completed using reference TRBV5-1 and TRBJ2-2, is KAGVTQTPRYLIKTRGQQVTLSCSPISGHRSVSWYQQTPGQGLQFLFEYFSETQRNKGNFPGRFSGRQFSNSRSEMNVSTLELGDSALYLCASSNGLANTGELFFGEGSRLTVL.

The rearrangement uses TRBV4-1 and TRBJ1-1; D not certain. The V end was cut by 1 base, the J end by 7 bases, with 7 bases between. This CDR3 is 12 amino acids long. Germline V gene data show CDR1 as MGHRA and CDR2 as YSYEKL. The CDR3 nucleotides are TGCGCCAGCAGCCAAGTGGCTGGTGAAGCTTTCTTT. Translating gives CASSQVAGEAFF.

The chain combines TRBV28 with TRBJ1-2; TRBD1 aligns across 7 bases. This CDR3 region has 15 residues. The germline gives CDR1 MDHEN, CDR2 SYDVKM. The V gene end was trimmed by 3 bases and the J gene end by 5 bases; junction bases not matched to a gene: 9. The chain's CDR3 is CASSFGDSTIYGYTF. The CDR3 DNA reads TGTGCCAGCAGTTTTGGGGACAGCACGATTTATGGCTACACCTTC.

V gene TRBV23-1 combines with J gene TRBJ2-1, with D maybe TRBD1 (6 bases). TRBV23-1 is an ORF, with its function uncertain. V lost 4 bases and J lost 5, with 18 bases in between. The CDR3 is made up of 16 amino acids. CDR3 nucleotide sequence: TGCGCCAGCAGTCCCCGGACAGCCCCACATCACAATGAGCAGTTCTTC. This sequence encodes CASSPRTAPHHNEQFF.

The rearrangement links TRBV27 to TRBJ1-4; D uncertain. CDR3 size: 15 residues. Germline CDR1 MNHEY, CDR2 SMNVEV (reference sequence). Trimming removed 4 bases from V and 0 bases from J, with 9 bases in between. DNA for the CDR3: TGTGCCAGCAGTTCCCGGGTCGCAACTAATGAAAAACTGTTTTTT. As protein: CASSSRVATNEKLFF.

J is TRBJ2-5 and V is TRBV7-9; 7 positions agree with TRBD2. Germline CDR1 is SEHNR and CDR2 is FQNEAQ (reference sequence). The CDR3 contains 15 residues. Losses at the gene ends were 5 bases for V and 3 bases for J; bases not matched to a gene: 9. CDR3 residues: CASSPGTTSEETQYF. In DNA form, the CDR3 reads TGTGCCAGCAGCCCCGGGACTACGTCAGAAGAGACCCAGTACTTC. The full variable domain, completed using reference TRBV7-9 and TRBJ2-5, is DTGVSQNPRHKITKRGQNVTFRCDPISEHNRLYWYRQTLGQGPEFLTYFQNEAQLEKSRLLSDRFSAERPKGSFSTLEIQRTEQGDSAMYLCASSPGTTSEETQYFGPGTRLLVL.

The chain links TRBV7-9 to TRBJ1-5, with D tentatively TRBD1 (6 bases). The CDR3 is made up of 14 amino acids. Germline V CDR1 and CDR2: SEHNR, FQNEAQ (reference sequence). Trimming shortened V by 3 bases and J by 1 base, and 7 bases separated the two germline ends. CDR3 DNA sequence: TGTGCCAGCAGCTTGCAGGGGAGCAATCAGCCCCAGCATTTT. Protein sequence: CASSLQGSNQPQHF.

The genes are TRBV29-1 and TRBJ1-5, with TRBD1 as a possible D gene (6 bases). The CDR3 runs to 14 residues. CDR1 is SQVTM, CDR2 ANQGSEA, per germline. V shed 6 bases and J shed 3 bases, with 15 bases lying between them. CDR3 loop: CSVGQPGFNQPQHF. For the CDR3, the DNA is TGCAGCGTAGGACAGCCTGGGTTCAATCAGCCCCAGCATTTT.

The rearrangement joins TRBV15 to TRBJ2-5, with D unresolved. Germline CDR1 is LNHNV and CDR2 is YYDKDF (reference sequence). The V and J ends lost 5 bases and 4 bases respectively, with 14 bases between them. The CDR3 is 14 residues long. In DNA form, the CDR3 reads TGTGCCACCAGCCCTTACCTCCGCAGAGAGACCCAGTACTTC. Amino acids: CATSPYLRRETQYF.

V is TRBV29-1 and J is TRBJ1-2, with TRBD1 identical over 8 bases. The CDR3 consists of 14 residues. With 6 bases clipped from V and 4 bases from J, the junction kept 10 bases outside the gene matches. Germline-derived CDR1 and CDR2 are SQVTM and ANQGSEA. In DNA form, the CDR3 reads TGCAGCGTACACCGTGGTCAGGGGGCCTATGGCTACACCTTC. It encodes CSVHRGQGAYGYTF.

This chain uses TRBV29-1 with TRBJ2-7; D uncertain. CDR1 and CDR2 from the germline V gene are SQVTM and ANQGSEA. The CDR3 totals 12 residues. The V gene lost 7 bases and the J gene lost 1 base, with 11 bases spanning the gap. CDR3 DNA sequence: TGCAGCGCCCACAGTGGGTCCTACGAGCAGTACTTC. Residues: CSAHSGSYEQYF.

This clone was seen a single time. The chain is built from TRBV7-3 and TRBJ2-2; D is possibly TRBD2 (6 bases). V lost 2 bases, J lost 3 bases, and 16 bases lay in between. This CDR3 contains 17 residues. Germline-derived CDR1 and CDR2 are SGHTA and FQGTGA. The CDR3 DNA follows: TGTGCCAGCAGCTTAGGAGACGGGACTCTTTACACCGGGGAGCTGTTTTTT. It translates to CASSLGDGTLYTGELFF.

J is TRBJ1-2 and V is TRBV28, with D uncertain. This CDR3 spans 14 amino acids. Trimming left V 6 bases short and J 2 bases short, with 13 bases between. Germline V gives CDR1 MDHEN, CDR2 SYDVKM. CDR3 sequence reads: CASRRVVGNYGYTF. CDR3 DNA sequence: TGTGCCAGCAGGCGGGTGGTGGGAAACTATGGCTACACCTTC.

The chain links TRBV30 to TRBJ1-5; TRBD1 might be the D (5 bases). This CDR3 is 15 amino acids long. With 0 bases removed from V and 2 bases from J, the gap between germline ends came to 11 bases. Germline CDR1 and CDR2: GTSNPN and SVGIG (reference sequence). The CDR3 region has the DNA TGTGCCTGGAGTGTTAAAGGGGATGGCAATCAGCCCCAGCATTTT. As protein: CAWSVKGDGNQPQHF.

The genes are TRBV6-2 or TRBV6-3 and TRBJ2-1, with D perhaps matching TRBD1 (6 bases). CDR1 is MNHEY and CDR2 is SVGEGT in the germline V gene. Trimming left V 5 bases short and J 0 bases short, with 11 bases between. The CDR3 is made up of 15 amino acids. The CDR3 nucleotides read TGTGCCAGCAGTATAACAGGGAGCTCCTACAATGAGCAGTTCTTC. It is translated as CASSITGSSYNEQFF.

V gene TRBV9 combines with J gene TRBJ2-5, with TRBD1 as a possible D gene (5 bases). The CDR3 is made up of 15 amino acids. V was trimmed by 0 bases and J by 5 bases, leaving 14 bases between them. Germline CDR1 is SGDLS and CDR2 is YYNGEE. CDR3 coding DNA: TGTGCCAGCAGCGTAGAAGGCAGGGTGGCTGAGACCCAGTACTTC. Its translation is CASSVEGRVAETQYF.

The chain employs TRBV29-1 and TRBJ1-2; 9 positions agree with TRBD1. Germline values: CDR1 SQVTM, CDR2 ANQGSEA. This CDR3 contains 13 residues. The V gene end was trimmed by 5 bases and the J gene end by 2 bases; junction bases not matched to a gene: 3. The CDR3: CSVRQGENYGYTF. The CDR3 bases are TGCAGCGTTCGACAGGGGGAGAACTATGGCTACACCTTC.

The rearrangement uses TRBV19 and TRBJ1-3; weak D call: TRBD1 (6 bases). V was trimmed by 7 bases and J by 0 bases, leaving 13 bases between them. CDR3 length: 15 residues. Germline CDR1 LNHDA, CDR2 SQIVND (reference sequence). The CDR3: CASTPTGLSGNTIYF. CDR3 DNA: TGTGCCAGTACCCCAACAGGGCTCTCTGGAAACACCATATATTTT.